The 21 T cell receptor beta chains given below trace back to one sample, sequenced in a study of blood T cells in healthy people across ages. With a J-beta primer mix and a sample-barcoded 5' primer, a second PCR ran 7 to 11 cycles. A single record per CDR3 protein comes from TCRdb applying MiXCR to the 5' RACE reads. Here the sample spans roughly 1,300,000 distinct CDR3 sequences, 59% being singletons. The specimen was blood. The receptor set was obtained from a man in his late teens or twenties in good health.

This chain links TRBV12-3 or TRBV12-4 with TRBJ1-2, with D possibly matching TRBD1 (6 bases). Trimming left V 5 bases short and J 12 bases short, with 13 bases between. The CDR3 spans 11 residues. The CDR3 protein is CASSVTTGDTF. As DNA, the CDR3 is TGTGCCAGCAGTGTCACGACAGGAGACACCTTC.

In DNA, the CDR3 is TGTGCCAGCAGTGACGATAGGGATGATGGCTACACCTTC. This translates into CASSDDRDDGYTF. The chain has TRBV6-1 and TRBJ1-2, with unresolved D. Germline CDR1 and CDR2: MNHNS and SASEGT. CDR3 size: 13 residues. The V gene lost 3 bases and the J gene lost 6 bases, with 11 bases spanning the gap.

V usage is TRBV27 and J usage is TRBJ2-4; D not resolved. Germline V CDR1 and CDR2: MNHEY, SMNVEV (reference sequence). V was trimmed by 5 bases and J by 7 bases, leaving 12 bases between them. The CDR3 contains 13 residues. The DNA for the CDR3 is TGTGCCAGCAGTGCTGTCCGCATGAACATTCAGTACTTC. The encoded protein is CASSAVRMNIQYF.

The chain recombines TRBV11-2 with TRBJ2-1; no clear D. CDR1 is SGHAT and CDR2 is FQNNGV in the germline V gene. The germline V and J ends were trimmed by 1 base and 2 bases, with 15 bases remaining between them. This CDR3 comprises 17 residues. CDR3 bases: TGTGCCAGCAGCTTAGTATCTTGGGGAAGCCCCTACAATGAGCAGTTCTTC. Translation: CASSLVSWGSPYNEQFF.

This clonotype has only a few counts. The chain couples TRBV25-1 to TRBJ2-5; TRBD1 is a possible D gene (6 bases). V was cut by 4 bases and J by 3 bases, with 15 bases left in between. The CDR3 loop spans 15 amino acids. The germline CDR1 and CDR2 sequences are MGHDK and SYGVNS. CDR3 loop: CASSAFQGPEETQYF. In DNA form, the CDR3 reads TGTGCCAGCAGTGCCTTCCAGGGGCCTGAAGAGACCCAGTACTTC.

The genes are TRBV7-2 and TRBJ1-4, with unresolved D. This CDR3 has 16 residues. Germline V CDR1 and CDR2: SGHTA, FQGNSA. Trimming shortened V by 5 bases and J by 8 bases, and 21 bases separated the two germline ends. The CDR3 DNA reads as TGTGCCAGCAGCCAGAATAGAGGGTCCGGCGGGGAAAAACTGTTTTTT. Its protein is CASSQNRGSGGEKLFF.

This clonotype showed up just a few times. This rearrangement joins TRBV29-1 to TRBJ2-5; 8 bases map to TRBD1. The germline V gene has CDR1 SQVTM and CDR2 ANQGSEA. The CDR3 loop spans 12 amino acids. The junction had 0 bases not matched to a gene; V was cut back by 2 bases and J by 4 bases. CDR3 DNA: TGCAGCGTTGAAACAGGGGGAGAGACCCAGTACTTC. Amino acid sequence: CSVETGGETQYF.

CDR3 DNA sequence: TGCAGCGCAGCCTGGACAGACCCCTCGGAGACCCAGTACTTC. Translation: CSAAWTDPSETQYF. The chain employs TRBV29-1 and TRBJ2-5, with TRBD1 as a possible D gene (6 bases). Germline V CDR1 and CDR2: SQVTM, ANQGSEA. CDR3 size: 14 residues. The V gene lost 7 bases and the J gene lost 5 bases, with 20 bases spanning the gap.

CDR3 in amino acids: CASSPGTGWNEQYF. The CDR3, as DNA: TGTGCCAGCAGTCCCGGGACAGGGTGGAACGAGCAGTACTTC. The chain is built from TRBV6-5 and TRBJ2-7; TRBD1 aligns across 9 bases. The CDR3 is 14 residues long. Germline CDR1 is MNHEY and CDR2 is SVGAGI. Unmatched junction bases numbered 7, after V lost 5 bases and J lost 5 bases.

This chain links TRBV25-1 with TRBJ2-5; perhaps D is TRBD1 or TRBD2 (6 bases each). Germline assignment: CDR1 MGHDK and CDR2 SYGVNS. With 2 bases removed from V and 1 base from J, the gap between germline ends came to 17 bases. This CDR3 has 17 residues. The CDR3 loop is CASSERGVNEFQETQYF. Here the CDR3 DNA reads TGTGCCAGCAGTGAAAGGGGGGTGAATGAATTCCAAGAGACCCAGTACTTC.

This clonotype has only a few counts. The CDR3 DNA reads as TGTGCCAGCAGTTTTGTCGGGAACGAGCAGTACTTC. Protein sequence: CASSFVGNEQYF. The chain is built from TRBV12-3 or TRBV12-4 and TRBJ2-5; D may be TRBD2 (5 bases). The DNA matches TRBJ2-7 better at its end, which makes the J call doubtful. This CDR3 comprises 12 residues.

The rearrangement uses TRBV11-2 and TRBJ2-5; a weak D match, TRBD2 (5 bases). The CDR3 length is 21 residues. The V and J ends lost 1 base and 2 bases respectively, with 29 bases between them. Germline V gene lookup returns CDR1 SGHAT and CDR2 FQNNGV. CDR3 sequence: CASSLGPLSISVAGPQETQYF. CDR3 sequence (DNA): TGTGCCAGCAGCTTAGGTCCTTTGTCCATTAGTGTGGCGGGTCCTCAAGAGACCCAGTACTTC.

The sample holds a few counts of this clonotype. The rearrangement joins TRBV20-1 to TRBJ1-3, with 7 bases lining up with TRBD1. CDR3 length: 14 amino acids. The trim removed 3 bases at V and 0 bases at J, leaving 2 bases unmatched. Germline assignment: CDR1 DFQATT and CDR2 SNEGSKA (reference sequence). CDR3 DNA: TGCAGTGCTAGCCACAGGGGCTCTGGAAACACCATATATTTT. The encoded protein is CSASHRGSGNTIYF.

The V and J genes are TRBV20-1 and TRBJ1-4, with unresolved D. The germline V and J ends were trimmed by 4 bases and 5 bases, with 17 bases remaining between them. CDR3 length equals 15 residues. Germline V CDR1 and CDR2: DFQATT, SNEGSKA (reference sequence). Here the CDR3 reads CSAISTGPQNEKLFF. CDR3 in DNA: TGCAGTGCTATTAGTACGGGTCCGCAAAATGAAAAACTGTTTTTT.

V gene TRBV20-1 combines with J gene TRBJ2-4; D unclear. The DNA matches TRBJ2-7 better at its end, which makes the J call doubtful. CDR3 length: 13 amino acids. Per germline, CDR1 DFQATT and CDR2 SNEGSKA (reference sequence). CDR3: CSARRNNPYEQYF. In nucleotides, the CDR3 is TGCAGTGCTAGGCGGAACAACCCCTACGAGCAGTACTTC.

This clonotype has more than one count but fewer than ten. J is TRBJ2-7 and V is TRBV29-1, with D perhaps matching TRBD1 (5 bases). This CDR3 spans 13 amino acids. Germline V CDR1 and CDR2: SQVTM, ANQGSEA. V lost 4 bases and J lost 6, with 16 bases in between. The CDR3 DNA sequence: TGCAGCGTTGCTCAGGGTTCTCGTGGCGAGCAGTACTTC. Its translation: CSVAQGSRGEQYF.

This rearrangement joins TRBV4-2 to TRBJ2-7, with TRBD1 identical over 9 bases. The V and J ends lost 4 bases and 2 bases, in that order; junction bases with no gene match: 6. Germline V gives CDR1 LGHNA, CDR2 YNFKEQ. The CDR3 runs 15 residues. The CDR3 coding sequence is TGTGCCAGCAGCCGGGGAAGACAGGGGGCCTACGAGCAGTACTTC. Translated: CASSRGRQGAYEQYF.

The V and J genes are TRBV6-5 and TRBJ1-4, with a possible D match to TRBD1 (6 bases). Germline CDR1 MNHEY, CDR2 SVGAGI. V lost 5 bases and J 8 bases, leaving 12 bases between the germline ends. This CDR3 spans 13 amino acids. The chain's CDR3 is CASSPGVGEKLFF. The CDR3 nucleotides are TGTGCCAGCAGTCCAGGGGTCGGGGAAAAACTGTTTTTT.

The J gene is TRBJ2-7, the V gene TRBV11-2; the match to TRBD2 covers 7 bases. Germline CDR1 reads SGHAT; CDR2 reads FQNNGV. The CDR3 runs 14 residues. V was clipped by 6 bases and J by 3 bases; unmatched bases: 8. In nucleotides, the CDR3 is TGTGCCAGCAGAACACGTGGGGGGGTCTACGAGCAGTACTTC. This sequence encodes CASRTRGGVYEQYF.

The chain couples TRBV3-1 to TRBJ2-5; D call uncertain. CDR1 is LGHDT, CDR2 YNNKEL, per germline (reference sequence). V was trimmed by 3 bases and J by 2 bases, leaving 7 bases between them. CDR3 length equals 13 residues. The CDR3 nucleotides read TGTGCCAGCAGCCAGCTGGTGCAAGAGACCCAGTACTTC. This sequence encodes CASSQLVQETQYF.

The chain is built from TRBV4-1 and TRBJ2-7; 8 bases are a match to TRBD2. The tail of the sequence fits TRBJ2-5 better, so the J call may be wrong. This CDR3 spans 17 amino acids. Germline V CDR1 and CDR2: MGHRA, YSYEKL. The CDR3 nucleotides are TGCGCCAGCAGCCAAGATCAGAGCCGGACTAGCAGGAAGACCCAGTACTTC. Its translation: CASSQDQSRTSRKTQYF.